A single T cell receptor (beta chain) is shown here with its context. Its antigen is not known. A much larger clone lies a single base off, so this may be a read error. The sample originates from a study of tumor-infiltrating lymphocytes in primary liver carcinoma. Study in general: Subjects consisted of male and female patients aged 30 to 69 years. Tissue type made little difference to sample yields of roughly 3.65 to 7.5 million productive TCRbeta reads. Regarding the study as a whole: Tumor-adjacent and tumor-blood pairs displayed less overlap than did pairs of tumor regions.

RNA isolated from unsorted whole blood supplied the blood RNA, with germline DNA also extracted. Researchers generated TCR beta cDNA from roughly 500 ng of total RNA, relying on a constant-region primer. Three nested multiplex PCR rounds, a slightly modified ARM-PCR method, built the TCR beta libraries. Forward primers for TRBV1-TRBV30 and a C-beta reverse primer served the first two PCR rounds, at around 11 cycles each. One entry per CDR3 protein, called by TCRdb with MiXCR from the multiplex PCR reads. The data contain approximately 330,000 distinct CDR3 sequences, less than 70% of them singletons. The CDR3 is 20 amino acids. Germline V lookup: CDR1 MNHEY, CDR2 SVGAGI.

The sequenced sample was peripheral blood. The origin of this receptor is a man aged 40-50 years with primary liver carcinoma and hepatitis B virus infection. J is TRBJ2-6 and V is TRBV6-5; D unclear. CDR3: CASSYGLPGSFSSVANVLTF. CDR3 DNA sequence: TGTGCCAGCAGTTATGGGCTACCAGGTTCATTTAGCTCTGTGGCCAACGTCCTGACTTTC.